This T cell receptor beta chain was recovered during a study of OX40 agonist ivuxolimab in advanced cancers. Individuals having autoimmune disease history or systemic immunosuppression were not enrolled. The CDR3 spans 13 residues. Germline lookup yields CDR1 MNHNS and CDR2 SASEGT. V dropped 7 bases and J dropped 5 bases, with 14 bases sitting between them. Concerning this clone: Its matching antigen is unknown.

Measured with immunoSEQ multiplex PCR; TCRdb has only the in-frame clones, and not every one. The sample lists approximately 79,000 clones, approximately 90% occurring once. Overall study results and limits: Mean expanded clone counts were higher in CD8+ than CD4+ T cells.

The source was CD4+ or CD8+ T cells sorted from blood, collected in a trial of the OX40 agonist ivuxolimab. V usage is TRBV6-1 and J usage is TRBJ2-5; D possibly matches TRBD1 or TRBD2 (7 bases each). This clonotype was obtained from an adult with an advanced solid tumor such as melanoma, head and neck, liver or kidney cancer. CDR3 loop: CASKVRGGETQYF. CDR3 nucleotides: TGTGCCAGCAAAGTCAGGGGGGGGGAGACCCAGTACTTC.